The entry that follows covers one T cell receptor beta chain sequence. These data are taken from a study of response to subunit inactivated influenza vaccine. The germline V gene encodes CDR1 SGDLS and CDR2 YYNGEE. V was shortened by 0 bases and J by 1 base, with 12 bases between the two germline ends. The CDR3 is 16 residues long. One entry per CDR3 protein results from TCRdb running MiXCR on the RT-PCR reads. The repertoire holds about 180,000 distinct CDR3 sequences, with around a tenth as singletons. The rearrangement joins TRBV9 to TRBJ2-3; maybe TRBD2 (6 bases). This TCR derives from a man in his forties or fifties who received an inactivated influenza vaccine. Sequencing used non-naive T cells sorted from PBMCs, obtained on the day of vaccination. The CDR3 sequence: CASSVARDFRTDTQYF. The CDR3, as DNA: TGTGCCAGCAGCGTAGCAAGGGACTTTCGCACAGATACGCAGTATTTT. Drawing the rest from reference TRBV9 and TRBJ2-3, the complete variable domain is DSGVTQTPKHLITATGQRVTLRCSPRSGDLSVYWYQQSLDQGLQFLIQYYNGEERAKGNILERFSAQQFPDLHSELNLSSLELGDSALYFCASSVARDFRTDTQYFGPGTRLTVL.